The T cell receptor (beta chain) under discussion was sequenced for a study of cytomegalovirus exposure and HLA in healthy donors. Study-level points and caveats: The listing of 150 to 200 TCR beta chains classed them as cytomegalovirus-associated.

Healthy individuals who donated bone marrow served as the donors. Of note for this clone: Antigen unknown.

Germline-derived CDR1 and CDR2 are SEHNR and FQNEAQ (reference sequence). The CDR3 spans 15 residues. V dropped 5 bases and J dropped 4 bases, with 17 bases sitting between them. Researchers ran the PCR with 60 Vbeta and 13 Jbeta primers. Method: immunoSEQ multiplex PCR; TCRdb's copy keeps in-frame clones and lacks some. Of approximately 210,000 clones in the sample, about three quarters were seen once. This rearrangement joins TRBV7-9 to TRBJ1-1; D remains ambiguous. This TCR was sampled from a woman between 25 and 40 years old in good health and CMV-seropositive. The sequencing sample was made of PBMCs. Here the CDR3 DNA reads TGTGCCAGCAGCCGATCCCCGATAGTGAGCACTGAAGCTTTCTTT. Protein: CASSRSPIVSTEAFF.